This T cell receptor (beta chain) appears in the sequencing data of a study of T-cell reconstitution after alpha-beta-depleted transplantation in children. It was with unique molecular identifiers that the TCRbeta library was prepared. A single record per CDR3 protein comes from TCRdb applying MiXCR to the PCR reads. The sample lists under 300,000 distinct CDR3 sequences; about 8.8% were seen once. This clonotype was observed many times. The TCR was taken from a human donor who donated a stem cell graft to a child with SCID. The source was PBMCs from the stem cell graft donor, collected from the stem cell graft.

CDR3 bases: TGTGCCAGCAGCGAACAGGACACCTACAATGAGCAGTTCTTC. Amino acids: CASSEQDTYNEQFF. The chain links TRBV12-3 or TRBV12-4 to TRBJ2-1; possibly TRBD1 for D (5 bases). V shed 6 bases and J shed 2 bases, with 11 bases lying between them. The CDR3 is 14 amino acids.